This T cell receptor beta chain stems from a study of shared clonotypes between healthy human individuals. The CDR3 extends over 11 amino acids. V shed 5 bases and J shed 4 bases, with 5 bases lying between them. Germline V gene lookup returns CDR1 SGHAT and CDR2 FQDESV (reference sequence). Sequencing used immunoSEQ multiplex PCR; TCRdb keeps in-frame clones, though not all of them. The sample includes some 2,500,000 clones, 92% seen only once; the top ten take 0.3% to 0.45%. This receptor was obtained from a man aged 18 to 30 in good health. Some clones in this sample may be carry-over from other donors' samples. The specimen was naive CD4+ T cells from PBMCs. Described subset: CD45RA+ positively selected. This chain connects TRBV11-1 to TRBJ2-5; no reliable D call. Here the CDR3 reads CASSPGETQYF. The CDR3 DNA reads as TGTGCCAGCAGCCCGGGAGAGACCCAGTACTTC.